One T cell receptor beta chain is described in this entry. Its antigen is currently unknown. This specimen comes from a study of monozygotic twins with inflammatory bowel disease. Findings of the study overall: Healthy co-twins showed greater TCRbeta diversity (inverse Simpson) than IBD patients.

The length of the CDR3 is 12 residues. Looked up from germline, CDR1 is SGHNT and CDR2 is YYREEE (reference sequence). TCRdb re-called the 5' RACE reads; every CDR3 protein appears as one record, without DNA. The sample table sets out under 200,000 distinct CDR3 sequences. The sequence came from a human donor with ulcerative colitis or Crohn's disease, or a healthy co-twin of an affected twin (not recorded which). Sequencing was performed on blood. This sequence joins TRBV5-4 and TRBJ2-7; TCRdb names TRBD1, which stays unverified in the absence of DNA. CDR3 amino acids: CASGRRPGEQYF.